This is a list of T cell receptor beta chains from one sample in a study of glioma-infiltrating T cells. Each CDR3 protein gets one entry after TCRdb re-called the multiplex PCR reads with MiXCR. This table holds about 180,000 distinct CDR3 sequences, around 42% found once. Source material: glioma tissue, nonneoplastic brain tissue, or PBMCs (not recorded which). The receptors stem from a human donor with low-grade glioma or glioblastoma, undergoing nonglioma brain surgery, or in good health (not recorded which). Each CDR3 is given with its conserved first and last residue. A D gene is named only where the DNA matches it firmly. Rows give clone size only sometimes, using once, few, many, or a class for an expanded clone.

cdr3_nt cdr3_aa d_call j_call clone_size v_call
TGCGCCAGCAGCCAAGGCTTGCGGACCACAGATACGCAGTATTTT CASSQGLRTTDTQYF . TRBJ2-3 few TRBV4-1
TGTGCCAGCATCAAGACGGTTTATGAAGCTTTCTTT CASIKTVYEAFF . TRBJ1-1 . TRBV2
TGCAGTGCGAAGACAGAGTGCAGCAATCAGCCCCAGCATTTT CSAKTECSNQPQHF . TRBJ1-5 once TRBV20-1
TGTGCCAGCAGCTCCCGGGCGATCACTGAAGCTTTCTTT CASSSRAITEAFF . TRBJ1-1 . TRBV5-5
TGTGCCAGCAAGAACACTAGGTCCGGCGAGCAGTACTTC CASKNTRSGEQYF . TRBJ2-7 many TRBV2
TGTGCCGCCCGCAGGGACAGGGGAGCGGGGTCCTACGAGCAGTACTTC CAARRDRGAGSYEQYF TRBD1 TRBJ2-7 . TRBV15
TGTGCCAGCAGCCGCGACATCAGCAATCAGCCCCAGCATTTT CASSRDISNQPQHF . TRBJ1-5 many TRBV3-1
TGTGCCAACAGAAATGACAGGGCCCCGAATCAGCCCCAGCATTTT CANRNDRAPNQPQHF TRBD1 TRBJ1-5 . TRBV2
TGCAGTGCTAGAGAGTCTTCTTTGGTGGAGACCCAGTACTTC CSARESSLVETQYF . TRBJ2-5 many TRBV20-1
TGTGCCACCAGTGATTCCATGGTCCAAGAGACCCAGTACTTC CATSDSMVQETQYF . TRBJ2-5 few TRBV24-1
TGTGCCAGCAGCTCAACCCCCCGGACAGGTGGCTCACCCCTCCACTTT CASSSTPRTGGSPLHF TRBD1 TRBJ1-6 few TRBV7-3
TGTGCCAGCAGTTACTCGAGGTCTAGCGGGAGGGCCGCTGACTACGAGCAGTACTTC CASSYSRSSGRAADYEQYF TRBD2 TRBJ2-7 many TRBV6-2/TRBV6-3
TGTGCCAGCAGCTTAACCCTAGCGGGAGTGAGAGAGCAGTACTTC CASSLTLAGVREQYF TRBD2 TRBJ2-7 . TRBV7-2
TGTGCCATCAGTAGCGGACAGGGGGTCAATCAGCCCCAGAATTTT CAISSGQGVNQPQNF TRBD1 TRBJ1-5 . TRBV10-3
TGTGCCAGCGGACCAGCAGGGAGCGGCTACACCTTC CASGPAGSGYTF . TRBJ1-2 many TRBV25-1
TGTGCCAGCAGTTTAGCTGGATCCCCGGGGAAATACGAGCAGTACTTC CASSLAGSPGKYEQYF . TRBJ2-7 . TRBV12-3/TRBV12-4
TGTGCCAGCAGTCCTCGGACTAGCGGGATAGTAATGGACACCGGGGAGCTGTTTTTT CASSPRTSGIVMDTGELFF TRBD2 TRBJ2-2 few TRBV7-2
TGTGTCTGGAGTGACAGGGGGGAGACCCAGTACTTC CVWSDRGETQYF TRBD1 TRBJ2-5 . TRBV30
TGTGCCAGCACCTCGGGACGTAGGAACACTGAAGCTTTCTTT CASTSGRRNTEAFF . TRBJ1-1 few TRBV12-3/TRBV12-4
TGTGCCAGCAGCTTTCAGCTCCCTGGACCTAGCTACGAGCAGTACTTC CASSFQLPGPSYEQYF . TRBJ2-7 . TRBV7-9
TGTGCCAGCAGCCCAAGAGGGAGAGGGGAAGAGACCCAGTACTTC CASSPRGRGEETQYF . TRBJ2-5 . TRBV28
TGTGCCAGCAGCCAGGGGGCCGGTCAGCCCCAGCATTTT CASSQGAGQPQHF TRBD1 TRBJ1-5 many TRBV7-8
TGTGCCAGCAGTCCCCCGCTAGTTCGCGGACAAGAGACCCTGTACTTC CASSPPLVRGQETLYF . TRBJ2-5 . TRBV28
TGCGCCAGCAGCTTAGGGACTAAAGAGACCCAGTACTTC CASSLGTKETQYF TRBD2 TRBJ2-5 few TRBV5-1
TGTGCCAGCAGGGGACAGGAGGGGCCCCAGCATTTT CASRGQEGPQHF TRBD1 TRBJ1-5 . TRBV12-3/TRBV12-4